This section outlines one T cell receptor (beta chain) sequence together with its context. The antigen it binds to is not known. No per-base quality is available; no much larger clone lies one base away. The data are from a study of shared clonotypes between healthy human individuals (TCRdb year 2020). With respect to the entire study: A couple of women and three men aged 18 to 49 years were included in the cohort. To increase sequencing depth and limit assay-specific biases, different laboratories used diverse techniques to prepare libraries and sequence TCR repertoires. To estimate repertoire size and how much clonotypes are shared between individuals, the study performed deep sequencing of blood TCR repertoires from five healthy adults. Between about 0.85 and 9.5 billion PBMCs per donor were obtained by leukapheresis.

The CDR3 spans 13 residues, from the cysteine through the phenylalanine. Only the CDR3 region is kept as DNA, spanning 39 bases read in frame from base 1. At the junction V is shortened by 0 bases and J by 7 bases, with 7 bases in between. CDR1 and CDR2, per the germline V gene, are SGHAT and FQNNGV. General study outcomes and caveats: Pairwise subsampling led to the expectation that sequencing depth would affect the degree of clonotype sharing among donors. Because the study included a small number of donors, the genetic and exposure-history diversity represented was limited. Sampling was limited to blood, and TCR repertoires in tissue likely differ from TCR repertoires in blood.

Healthy HIV-negative adults with no recently reported acute infections or vaccinations were included as donors. Only Caucasian adults living in Nashville, Tennessee, USA were represented among the donors. In the unsorted samples, 85 million to 100 million PBMCs were counted, and genomic DNA was extracted using the QIAamp DNA Blood Mini kit. Blood was obtained by leukapheresis, after which PBMCs were separated by Ficoll-Histopaque density gradient centrifugation and cryopreserved in liquid nitrogen vapor phase. TCR CDR3 regions were amplified from genomic DNA by multiplex PCR using the deep immunoSEQ assay. Extracted genomic DNA from each cell subset was spread evenly across all wells of several immunoSEQ 96-well plates, with each plate serving as a replicate. For unsorted PBMC, about 300 ng genomic DNA, equal to 25,000 to 35,000 T cell genomes, was loaded into each replicate PCR. Genomic DNA from unsorted PBMC was sequenced over ten immunoSEQ deep assay plates. The purified libraries were quantified using a Qubit 3.0 fluorometer, sized with a Bioanalyzer 2100, and then quantified again using the KAPA Library Quantification kit. Each immunoSEQ 96-well plate was sequenced on its own single-read 150-cycle Illumina NextSeq 550 flow cell. As for the authors' bioinformatics: Because only junctional sequences without quality scores were contained in the immunoSEQ output, filtering matching that applied to full-length reads could not be performed. To assign V/J genes and CDR3, sequences were annotated using PyIR, a Python wrapper for IgBLAST v1.9, with IMGT germline references. Any read was removed if the V/J assignment was weak (E-value above 1e-6), the CDR3 was missing, or the read contained stop codons, out-of-frame junctions, or ambiguous translated residues. V3J clonotypes were defined as sequences sharing the same inferred V gene, J gene, and CDR3 amino acid sequence. To compute the percentage overlap between repertoires, the number of shared unique clonotypes was divided by the size of the smaller repertoire. RTK rarefaction, the Chao1 estimator, and Recon v2.1 estimates of unobserved clonotypes were used to assess repertoire richness. TCRdb obtained this table from immuneACCESS and retained in-frame rearrangements with V and J assigned. These tables miss some clones; where compared with another copy, unresolved V genes account for less than half of the shortfall, and the remainder is unexplained. V, J and clone size were drawn from that table, and D and trimming were deduced from the DNA. Across this sample there are about 490,000 clones, with 70% to 80% seen only once. Jointly, the top ten make up less than 15% of the sample.

The clonotype was recovered from a woman aged 40 to 50 in good health. Some clones in this sample may be carry-over from other donors' samples. The rearranged segments are TRBV11-2 and TRBJ2-1, with no confident D gene call. Sequenced: PBMCs. The CDR3 in this case is CASSLDRSNEQFF. The DNA sequence is TGTGCCAGCAGCTTAGATAGGTCGAATGAGCAGTTCTTC.